Sequencing of this T cell receptor (beta chain) was carried out in a study of T cell changes during pregnancy in multiple sclerosis. V lost 4 bases and J lost 5, with 21 bases in between. Germline V lookup: CDR1 SGDLS, CDR2 YYNGEE. The CDR3 runs to 16 residues. Using immunoSEQ multiplex PCR, the repertoire was profiled, and TCRdb retains in-frame clones only, with some absent. This table holds about 73,000 clones, 80% to 95% found once. This receptor was identified in a female donor in good health, enrolled as a control in a pregnancy study. Sequencing used peripheral blood, obtained in the third trimester of pregnancy. The chain employs TRBV9 and TRBJ2-5; perhaps TRBD2 as D (6 bases). CDR3: CASSPVGGFREETQYF. The CDR3 nucleotides read TGTGCCAGCAGCCCAGTGGGCGGTTTCCGGGAGGAGACCCAGTACTTC. The full variable domain, rest sourced from reference TRBV9 and TRBJ2-5, is DSGVTQTPKHLITATGQRVTLRCSPRSGDLSVYWYQQSLDQGLQFLIQYYNGEERAKGNILERFSAQQFPDLHSELNLSSLELGDSALYFCASSPVGGFREETQYFGPGTRLLVL.